What follows are 24 T cell receptor beta chains derived from one specimen sequenced in a study of blood T cell repertoires in COVID-19. Method: immunoSEQ multiplex PCR; TCRdb's copy keeps in-frame clones and lacks some. The sample shows roughly 65,000 clones, about 86% of them seen only once. The sequencing input was peripheral blood. These receptors came from a middle-aged man with acute or convalescent COVID-19.

The chain uses TRBV4-1 and TRBJ2-7; TRBD2 agrees at 8 bases. Looked up from germline, CDR1 is MGHRA and CDR2 is YSYEKL. The CDR3 sequence is 16 residues long. Trimming removed 0 bases from V and 4 bases from J; junction bases left unmatched: 8. As DNA, the CDR3 is TGCGCCAGCAGCCAAGATTTAAGCGGGAGTAGGTACGAGCAGTACTTC. It translates to CASSQDLSGSRYEQYF.

The rearrangement joins TRBV7-8 to TRBJ2-5, with D perhaps TRBD1 (6 bases). CDR1 and CDR2 from the germline V gene are SGHVS and FQNEAQ. CDR3 length: 13 residues. V was pared by 5 bases and J by 9 bases, with 16 bases between. The CDR3 spells CASSEDSGRAQYF. The CDR3 DNA reads TGTGCCAGCAGCGAGGACAGCGGCAGGGCCCAGTACTTC.

The genes are TRBV19 and TRBJ2-7; no reliable D call. The length of the CDR3 is 14 residues. V gave up 4 bases and J gave up 0 bases, with 10 bases separating them. Per the germline V gene, CDR1 is LNHDA and CDR2 is SQIVND (reference sequence). CDR3 coding DNA: TGTGCCAGTAGTACACAGAGATACTCCTACGAGCAGTACTTC. Protein product: CASSTQRYSYEQYF.

The V and J genes are TRBV20-1 and TRBJ1-1; a weak D match, TRBD1 (5 bases). The germline gives CDR1 DFQATT, CDR2 SNEGSKA (reference sequence). The CDR3 is made up of 9 amino acids. Trimming removed 3 bases from V and 12 bases from J, with 8 bases in between. The CDR3 loop is CSASRGTFF. The CDR3 nucleotides read TGCAGTGCTAGTAGGGGAACTTTCTTT.

The rearrangement uses TRBV7-9 and TRBJ2-1; D is uncertain. The V and J ends lost 3 bases and 7 bases respectively, with 7 bases between them. Germline lookup yields CDR1 SEHNR and CDR2 FQNEAQ (reference sequence). This CDR3 contains 12 residues. In DNA, the CDR3 is TGTGCCAGCAGCTTCGATAGAAATGAGCAGTTCTTC. Translation gives CASSFDRNEQFF.

The J gene is TRBJ2-2, the V gene TRBV5-1, with D maybe TRBD1 (6 bases). Germline lookup yields CDR1 SGHRS and CDR2 YFSETQ. The CDR3 covers 15 residues. V was trimmed by 0 bases and J by 4 bases, leaving 10 bases between them. The CDR3 loop is CASSLAGVSTGELFF. The CDR3 bases are TGCGCCAGCAGCTTGGCAGGGGTTAGCACCGGGGAGCTGTTTTTT. The variable domain in full, completed from reference TRBV5-1 and TRBJ2-2, reads KAGVTQTPRYLIKTRGQQVTLSCSPISGHRSVSWYQQTPGQGLQFLFEYFSETQRNKGNFPGRFSGRQFSNSRSEMNVSTLELGDSALYLCASSLAGVSTGELFFGEGSRLTVL.

The genes are TRBV27 and TRBJ2-3; TRBD2 agrees at 9 bases. CDR1 is MNHEY, CDR2 SMNVEV, per germline (reference sequence). This CDR3 has 14 amino acids. With 4 bases clipped from V and 5 bases from J, the junction kept 4 bases outside the gene matches. CDR3 protein: CASSYLRGGDTQYF. The CDR3 nucleotides are TGTGCCAGCAGTTACTTGCGGGGGGGAGATACGCAGTATTTT.

About this clone: A junction boundary mismatches the germline segment, possibly from a read error. This chain uses TRBV7-7 with TRBJ2-7; 8 bases align to TRBD1. Germline V gene data show CDR1 as SSHAT and CDR2 as FNYEAQ (reference sequence). The CDR3 is 14 amino acids. The CDR3 here is CASSLSTGGYEQYF. CDR3 nucleotides: TGTGCTAGCAGCTTATCTACAGGGGGATACGAGCAGTACTTC.

This sequence joins TRBV7-9 and TRBJ1-4; the D is unclear. Trimming removed 4 bases from V and 4 bases from J, with 10 bases in between. The germline V gene encodes CDR1 SEHNR and CDR2 FQNEAQ (reference sequence). This CDR3 is 14 amino acids long. The CDR3 DNA follows: TGTGCCAGCAGCTCCGACACATATAATGAAAAACTGTTTTTT. Residues: CASSSDTYNEKLFF. Drawing the rest from reference TRBV7-9 and TRBJ1-4, the complete variable domain is DTGVSQNPRHKITKRGQNVTFRCDPISEHNRLYWYRQTLGQGPEFLTYFQNEAQLEKSRLLSDRFSAERPKGSFSTLEIQRTEQGDSAMYLCASSSDTYNEKLFFGSGTQLSVL.

This chain links TRBV27 with TRBJ2-1; the D is unclear. This CDR3 comprises 14 residues. V lost 6 bases and J 0 bases, leaving 9 bases between the germline ends. Per germline, CDR1 MNHEY and CDR2 SMNVEV (reference sequence). CDR3 loop: CASRGASSYNEQFF. The CDR3 nucleotides are TGTGCCAGCAGAGGAGCGAGCTCCTACAATGAGCAGTTCTTC.

This chain uses TRBV9 with TRBJ2-4; TRBD1 might be the D (6 bases). CDR1 is SGDLS and CDR2 is YYNGEE in the germline V gene. Trimming pared 4 bases from V and 2 bases from J, leaving 13 bases between. This CDR3 spans 15 amino acids. CDR3 protein: CASSPTGLPKNIQYF. CDR3 sequence (DNA): TGTGCCAGCAGCCCTACAGGGTTACCCAAAAACATTCAGTACTTC. Complete variable domain (other parts from reference TRBV9 and TRBJ2-4): DSGVTQTPKHLITATGQRVTLRCSPRSGDLSVYWYQQSLDQGLQFLIQYYNGEERAKGNILERFSAQQFPDLHSELNLSSLELGDSALYFCASSPTGLPKNIQYFGAGTRLSVL.

This clone appeared once. The chain combines TRBV11-2 with TRBJ1-1; D not certain. CDR1 is SGHAT and CDR2 is FQNNGV in the germline V gene. The CDR3 sequence is 12 residues long. V lost 1 base to trimming and J lost 8 bases, with 8 bases between them. Here the CDR3 reads CASSLGTGEAFF. For the CDR3, the DNA is TGTGCCAGCAGCTTAGGTACGGGGGAAGCTTTCTTT.

The rearrangement joins TRBV30 to TRBJ1-3; 8 bases match TRBD1. The V gene end was trimmed by 0 bases and the J gene end by 2 bases; junction bases not matched to a gene: 3. The CDR3 extends over 15 amino acids. Per the germline V gene, CDR1 is GTSNPN and CDR2 is SVGIG (reference sequence). CDR3 residues: CAWSVRTGPGNTIYF. The CDR3 DNA is TGTGCCTGGAGTGTTCGGACAGGGCCTGGAAACACCATATATTTT.

The J gene is TRBJ1-1, the V gene TRBV6-5; 9 bases agree with TRBD1. Germline CDR1 reads MNHEY; CDR2 reads SVGAGI. J was trimmed by 3 bases and V by 0 bases; bases with no gene match: 5. The CDR3 is made up of 16 amino acids. The CDR3 loop is CASSYSARTGDTEAFF. The CDR3 coding sequence is TGTGCCAGCAGTTACTCCGCCCGGACAGGGGACACTGAAGCTTTCTTT.

The chain employs TRBV29-1 and TRBJ2-3; a weak D match, TRBD1 (6 bases). This CDR3 is 15 amino acids long. V lost 1 base, J lost 6 bases, and 17 bases lay in between. Per the germline V gene, CDR1 is SQVTM and CDR2 is ANQGSEA. The CDR3 DNA sequence: TGCAGCGTTGAAGGGCTGAAACAGGGTCCGGATACGCAGTATTTT. It encodes CSVEGLKQGPDTQYF.

V is TRBV18 and J is TRBJ1-2; TRBD1 matches 9 bases. V gave up 8 bases and J gave up 0 bases; unmatched junction bases: 13. The length of the CDR3 is 17 residues. The germline gives CDR1 KGHSH, CDR2 LQKENI. The CDR3 DNA follows: TGTGCCAGCACCCCGGGACAGGGAAGCCCCGCTAACTATGGCTACACCTTC. Translation: CASTPGQGSPANYGYTF.

The V and J genes are TRBV18 and TRBJ2-6, with D perhaps matching TRBD1 (5 bases). CDR1 is KGHSH and CDR2 is LQKENI in the germline V gene. The CDR3 spans 14 residues. V was cut by 6 bases and J by 2 bases, with 8 bases left in between. Here the CDR3 DNA reads TGTGCCAGCTCCCAGGGCCCTGGGGCCAACGTCCTGACTTTC. Translation: CASSQGPGANVLTF.

About this clone itself: One junction end does not reproduce the germline sequence, and a read error may be involved. The J gene is TRBJ1-1, the V gene TRBV7-9; D is uncertain. The CDR3 totals 13 residues. Looked up from germline, CDR1 is SEHNR and CDR2 is FQNEAQ (reference sequence). CDR3 amino acids: CASTLGSGTEAFF. In nucleotides, the CDR3 is TGTGCCAGCACCTTAGGTTCGGGCACTGAAGCTTTCTTT.

The rearrangement joins TRBV10-2 to TRBJ2-7, with TRBD1 matching over 7 bases. Germline CDR1 is WSHSY and CDR2 is SAAADI. After removal of 6 bases from V and 2 bases from J, the junction contained 16 bases not matched to a gene. The CDR3 runs 17 residues. The CDR3 reads CASRHTTTGASPYEQYF. CDR3 nucleotides: TGCGCCAGCAGGCACACTACCACAGGGGCATCCCCCTACGAGCAGTACTTC.

The chain uses TRBV7-8 and TRBJ1-4; D perhaps matches TRBD1 (6 bases). The CDR3 consists of 15 residues. V was pared by 4 bases and J by 10 bases, with 19 bases between. Germline CDR1 and CDR2: SGHVS and FQNEAQ. CDR3: CASSSGGAVGGKLFF. The CDR3 DNA is TGTGCCAGCAGCTCTGGGGGGGCAGTAGGCGGAAAACTGTTTTTT.

The V and J genes are TRBV11-3 and TRBJ2-7; D might be TRBD2 (5 bases). In germline, CDR1 is SGHNT, CDR2 YENEEA. This CDR3 spans 15 amino acids. V lost 2 bases, J lost 0 bases, and 11 bases lay in between. The CDR3 DNA reads as TGTGCCAGCAGCTTAAAGGGAGTCCCCTCCTACGAGCAGTACTTC. This gives the protein CASSLKGVPSYEQYF.

This rearrangement joins TRBV4-1 to TRBJ2-7; D perhaps matches TRBD1 (5 bases). This CDR3 spans 15 amino acids. The germline gives CDR1 MGHRA, CDR2 YSYEKL. Deletions cut 0 bases from V and 5 bases from J, with 14 bases between. CDR3: CASSQEWAGQDEQYF. CDR3 bases: TGCGCCAGCAGCCAAGAGTGGGCAGGGCAGGACGAGCAGTACTTC.

The V call is TRBV11-3, the J call TRBJ1-1; 7 bases line up with TRBD1. Per the germline V gene, CDR1 is SGHNT and CDR2 is YENEEA. The CDR3 has 15 residues. J gave up 6 bases and V 3 bases, and 10 bases lay outside the gene matches. The CDR3 protein is CASSLPTGTASEAFF. The CDR3 DNA reads TGTGCCAGCAGCTTGCCTACCGGGACAGCTTCTGAAGCTTTCTTT.

V and J are TRBV6-6 and TRBJ1-2; D uncertain. There are 14 residues in the CDR3. CDR1 is MNHNY, CDR2 SVGAGI, per germline (reference sequence). The germline V and J ends were trimmed by 7 bases and 1 base, with 13 bases remaining between them. CDR3 DNA: TGTGCCAGCAAACCCCGGGAGTTTAACTATGGCTACACCTTC. Translating it yields CASKPREFNYGYTF.